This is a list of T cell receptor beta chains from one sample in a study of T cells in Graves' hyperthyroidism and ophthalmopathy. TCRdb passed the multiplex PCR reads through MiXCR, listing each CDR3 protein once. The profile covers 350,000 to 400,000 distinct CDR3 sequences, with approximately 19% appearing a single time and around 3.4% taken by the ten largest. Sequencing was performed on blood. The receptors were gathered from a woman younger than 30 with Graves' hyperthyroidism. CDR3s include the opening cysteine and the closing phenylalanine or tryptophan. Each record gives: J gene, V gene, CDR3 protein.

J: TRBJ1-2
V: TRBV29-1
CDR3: CSVGGGNYGYTF

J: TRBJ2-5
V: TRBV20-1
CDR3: CSAYPGQQETQYF

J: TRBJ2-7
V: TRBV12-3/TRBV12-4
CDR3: CASSLEGFYEQYF

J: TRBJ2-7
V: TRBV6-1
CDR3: CAHRGLSYEQYF

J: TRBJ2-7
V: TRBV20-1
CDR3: CSARGPNLKSSYEQYF

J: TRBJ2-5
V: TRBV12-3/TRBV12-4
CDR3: CASSSPGLAGGPHLQETQYF

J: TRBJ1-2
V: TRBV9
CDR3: CASSARTAANYGYTF

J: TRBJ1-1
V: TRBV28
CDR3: CASWGNRGGDTEAFF

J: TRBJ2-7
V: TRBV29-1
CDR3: CSVEPGYSDEQYF

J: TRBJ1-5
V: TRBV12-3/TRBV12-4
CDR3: CASSLLSGPIRNQPQHF

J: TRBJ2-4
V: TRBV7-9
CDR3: CASSAGLAKNIQYF

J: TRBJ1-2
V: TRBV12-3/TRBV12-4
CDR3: CASRRSDRGLGYGYTF

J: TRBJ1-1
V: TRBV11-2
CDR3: CASSWERFTEAFF

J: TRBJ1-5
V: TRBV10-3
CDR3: CAISEGGFGAYQPQHF

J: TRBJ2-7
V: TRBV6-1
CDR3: CASEGIYEQYF

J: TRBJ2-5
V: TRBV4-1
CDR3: CASSQGALAGGSQETQYF

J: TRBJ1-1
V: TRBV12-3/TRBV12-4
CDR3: CASSLVAATEAFF